This is a list of T cell receptor beta chains from one sample in a study of T cell responses to AZD1222 COVID-19 vaccine. Repertoires were generated with immunoSEQ multiplex PCR, while TCRdb's copy carries only in-frame clones and drops some. The repertoire holds over 150,000 clones, with roughly 90% as singletons. Sample: peripheral blood, taken on day 0 of AZD1222 vaccination. The receptors stem from an adult in good health. Each CDR3 is given with its conserved first and last residue. Fields, in order: D gene, clone size, V gene, J gene, CDR3 protein, CDR3 DNA. A D gene is named only where the DNA matches it firmly. Clone size appears in some rows only: once, few, many, or a class for an expanded clone.

-	-	TRBV5-1	TRBJ2-7	CASSPAAGSSYEQYF	TGCGCCAGCAGCCCCGCTGCAGGGTCCTCCTACGAGCAGTACTTC
-	once	TRBV5-5	TRBJ2-2	CASSRIPGDTGELFF	TGTGCCAGCAGCCGAATCCCGGGGGACACCGGGGAGCTGTTTTTT
TRBD1	-	TRBV24-1	TRBJ2-3	CATSDSSGTGFDTQYF	TGTGCCACCAGTGATTCATCCGGGACAGGGTTTGATACGCAGTATTTT
-	-	TRBV28	TRBJ1-3	CASSLSVGVGNTIYF	TGTGCCAGCAGTTTATCCGTCGGGGTCGGAAACACCATATATTTT
-	once	TRBV27	TRBJ2-7	CASKRLVPSFRDEQYF	TGTGCCAGCAAAAGACTAGTACCCTCCTTTCGTGACGAGCAGTACTTC
-	-	TRBV11-2	TRBJ1-6	CASSLDRGRSPLHF	TGTGCCAGCAGCTTAGATCGAGGAAGGTCACCCCTCCACTTT
-	-	TRBV19	TRBJ1-2	CASSVGTPGYTF	TGTGCCAGTAGTGTCGGGACACCAGGCTACACCTTC
-	-	TRBV18	TRBJ2-7	CASSPLFTRADEQYF	TGTGCCAGCTCACCCCTCTTCACGCGGGCCGACGAGCAGTACTTC
-	-	TRBV7-3	TRBJ2-2	CASSSQTNTGELFF	TGTGCCAGCAGCTCCCAGACGAACACCGGGGAGCTGTTTTTT
-	once	TRBV6-2/TRBV6-3	TRBJ1-5	CASSYSQGGFQPQHF	TGTGCCAGCAGTTACTCGCAGGGAGGGTTTCAGCCCCAGCATTTT
TRBD1	-	TRBV3-1/TRBV3-2	TRBJ1-5	CASSPSGTGFQPQHF	TGTGCCAGCAGCCCCTCCGGGACAGGGTTTCAGCCCCAGCATTTT
-	few	TRBV7-2	TRBJ2-1	CASSRGYNEQFF	TGTGCCAGCAGCCGAGGCTACAATGAGCAGTTCTTC
-	once	TRBV19	TRBJ2-7	CASSMQRSSYEQYF	TGTGCCAGTAGTATGCAACGGAGCTCCTACGAGCAGTACTTC
-	few	TRBV24-1	TRBJ1-2	CATAEGQGTGYGYTF	TGTGCCACCGCTGAAGGTCAGGGCACGGGCTATGGCTACACCTTC
TRBD1	-	TRBV11-2	TRBJ1-2	CASSPITGGAGYGYTF	TGTGCCAGCAGTCCAATAACAGGGGGCGCGGGCTATGGCTACACCTTC
-	-	TRBV7-2	TRBJ2-1	CASSLFSGSSYNEQFF	TGTGCCAGCAGCTTATTTTCTGGAAGCTCCTACAATGAGCAGTTCTTC
-	-	TRBV6-5	TRBJ2-2	CATNRQGPGELFF	TGTGCCACCAATCGTCAGGGCCCCGGGGAGCTGTTTTTT
TRBD1	-	TRBV4-2	TRBJ1-3	CASSQGNRGPGNTIYF	TGTGCCAGCAGCCAAGGGAACAGGGGGCCTGGAAACACCATATATTTT
TRBD1	-	TRBV27	TRBJ1-2	CASRQGVSYTF	TGTGCCAGCAGACAGGGGGTGAGCTACACCTTC
-	-	TRBV18	TRBJ2-7	CASSPGLSYEQYF	TGTGCCAGCTCACCGGGGCTCTCCTACGAGCAGTACTTC
-	-	TRBV10-1	TRBJ2-3	CASSEETSTDTQYF	TGCGCCAGCAGTGAAGAAACTAGCACAGATACGCAGTATTTT
-	-	TRBV5-1	TRBJ1-2	CASSLSSPNYGYTF	TGCGCCAGCAGCTTGTCCAGTCCTAACTATGGCTACACCTTC
TRBD1	few	TRBV6-4	TRBJ2-7	CASSDSRDRSSYEQYF	TGTGCCAGCAGTGACTCTCGGGACAGGTCCTCCTACGAGCAGTACTTC
-	-	TRBV5-1	TRBJ1-2	CASSLIENYGYTF	TGCGCCAGCAGCTTGATAGAGAACTATGGCTACACCTTC
-	-	TRBV5-6	TRBJ2-1	CASSHPGFSGNEQFF	TGTGCCAGCAGCCACCCAGGTTTCTCGGGCAATGAGCAGTTCTTC
-	-	TRBV7-9	TRBJ1-4	CASSLAGSAEKLFF	TGTGCCAGCAGCTTAGCCGGGTCTGCGGAAAAACTGTTTTTT
-	-	TRBV28	TRBJ2-2	CASSLSAGAVNTGELFF	TGTGCCAGCAGTTTGTCGGCGGGGGCTGTGAACACCGGGGAGCTGTTTTTT
TRBD1	-	TRBV5-5	TRBJ2-2	CASSHKGQGNTGELFF	TGTGCCAGCAGCCATAAGGGACAGGGGAACACCGGGGAGCTGTTTTTT
TRBD2	-	TRBV4-2	TRBJ2-7	CASSQAAGFGYEQYF	TGTGCCAGCAGCCAAGCAGCGGGGTTCGGCTACGAGCAGTACTTC
-	-	TRBV18	TRBJ2-5	CASSPQETQYF	TGTGCCAGCTCACCCCAAGAGACCCAGTACTTC
-	-	TRBV7-2	TRBJ1-1	CASSLIHGNTEAFF	TGTGCCAGCAGCTTGATTCACGGGAACACTGAAGCTTTCTTT
-	-	TRBV6-5	TRBJ1-4	CASSRTTGPEKLFF	TGTGCCAGCAGTCGCACGACAGGACCAGAAAAACTGTTTTTT
-	-	TRBV5-4	TRBJ2-7	CASSWGGQLYEQYF	TGTGCCAGCAGCTGGGGGGGGCAGCTGTACGAGCAGTACTTC
TRBD2	-	TRBV10-3	TRBJ2-3	CAISEGLAGGPGDTQYF	TGTGCCATCAGTGAGGGACTAGCGGGGGGGCCGGGAGATACGCAGTATTTT
-	-	TRBV7-2	TRBJ2-3	CASSVGDGKVDTQYF	TGTGCCAGCAGCGTGGGGGACGGGAAGGTGGATACGCAGTATTTT
-	-	TRBV7-2	TRBJ2-3	CASSLATGLVTDTQYF	TGTGCCAGCAGCTTAGCCACGGGACTCGTCACAGATACGCAGTATTTT
-	-	TRBV4-1	TRBJ2-7	CASSQGTPSREQYF	TGCGCCAGCAGCCAGGGGACCCCTAGCCGCGAGCAGTACTTC
-	once	TRBV6-2/TRBV6-3	TRBJ1-3	CASSSVEFSGNTIYF	TGTGCCAGCAGTTCGGTGGAATTCTCTGGAAACACCATATATTTT
TRBD1	-	TRBV29-1	TRBJ1-2	CSGGDRDGYTF	TGCAGCGGGGGGGACAGGGATGGCTACACCTTC
-	-	TRBV9	TRBJ2-7	CASSASPRNEQYF	TGTGCCAGCAGCGCCTCCCCCCGCAACGAGCAGTACTTC
-	-	TRBV6-6	TRBJ1-5	CASSYGAGSNQPQHF	TGTGCCAGCAGTTACGGGGCAGGTTCAAATCAGCCCCAGCATTTT
-	-	TRBV4-3	TRBJ1-6	CASSQDRGSPLHF	TGCGCCAGCAGCCAAGATCGTGGTTCACCCCTCCACTTT
-	-	TRBV15	TRBJ1-1	CATSRRLDTEAFF	TGTGCCACCAGCAGGAGGTTAGACACTGAAGCTTTCTTT
-	-	TRBV6-1	TRBJ1-5	CASSEGAPRGNQPQHF	TGTGCCAGCAGTGAAGGAGCCCCAAGGGGCAATCAGCCCCAGCATTTT
-	-	TRBV28	TRBJ1-1	CASSSIGGQNTEAFF	TGTGCCAGCAGTTCAATAGGGGGACAGAACACTGAAGCTTTCTTT
TRBD1	-	TRBV7-8	TRBJ1-1	CASSFADRGPAFF	TGTGCCAGCAGCTTCGCCGACAGGGGTCCAGCTTTCTTT
-	-	TRBV12-3/TRBV12-4	TRBJ2-3	CATTARVYDTQYF	TGTGCCACCACCGCCAGGGTTTACGATACGCAGTATTTT
-	-	TRBV29-1	TRBJ2-7	CSGWDTYEQYF	TGCAGCGGCTGGGACACCTACGAGCAGTACTTC
-	-	TRBV2	TRBJ2-1	CASIRQAFSYNEQFF	TGTGCCAGCATCAGACAGGCCTTCTCCTACAATGAGCAGTTCTTC
-	-	TRBV19	TRBJ1-1	CASSTSGIRVNTEAFF	TGTGCCAGTAGTACCTCAGGGATAAGGGTGAACACTGAAGCTTTCTTT
-	-	TRBV28	TRBJ1-5	CASSSRRLPQPQHF	TGTGCCAGCAGTTCAAGACGCCTACCTCAGCCCCAGCATTTT
-	-	TRBV7-2	TRBJ1-1	CASSLNGGENTEAFF	TGTGCCAGCAGCTTAAACGGGGGCGAGAACACTGAAGCTTTCTTT
TRBD1	-	TRBV19	TRBJ1-1	CASSMRQGDFSEAFF	TGTGCCAGTAGTATGAGACAGGGGGATTTCTCTGAAGCTTTCTTT
-	-	TRBV7-9	TRBJ1-2	CASSFSGDLNYGYTF	TGTGCCAGCAGCTTTTCGGGGGATCTAAACTATGGCTACACCTTC